The next 31 T cell receptor beta chains were all read from a single sample in a study of control samples from healthy donors and cancer patients. Some clones are missing from TCRdb's copy, which holds only in-frame ones; the method was immunoSEQ multiplex PCR. The data hold almost 95,000 clones, with 90% observed a single time. Sequencing was performed on blood. These receptors came from a woman aged 18-29 years in good health.

The CDR3 DNA is TGTGCCAGTAGTGACAGCCTTACGAGCAATCAGCCCCAGCATTTT. Amino acid sequence: CASSDSLTSNQPQHF. This rearrangement joins TRBV19 to TRBJ1-5; a weak D match, TRBD1 (5 bases). With 5 bases removed from V and 1 base from J, the gap between germline ends came to 12 bases. This CDR3 has 15 residues. Germline CDR1 reads LNHDA; CDR2 reads SQIVND (reference sequence).

This chain links TRBV6-5 with TRBJ2-3; 12 bases align to TRBD2. Trimming at V came to 2 bases and at J to 4 bases, leaving 1 base not matched to a gene. The length of the CDR3 is 15 residues. Germline values: CDR1 MNHEY, CDR2 SVGAGI. The CDR3: CASSYGTSGSDTQYF. The CDR3 nucleotides read TGTGCCAGCAGTTACGGGACTAGCGGGTCAGATACGCAGTATTTT.

The V gene is TRBV19, the J gene TRBJ2-5; perhaps TRBD2 as D (6 bases). The CDR3 spans 14 residues. V lost 5 bases, J lost 5 bases, and 15 bases lay in between. The germline CDR1 and CDR2 sequences are LNHDA and SQIVND (reference sequence). DNA for the CDR3: TGTGCCAGTAGTGGCGGGGAGACTTGGGAGACCCAGTACTTC. Amino acids: CASSGGETWETQYF.

The chain carries TRBV10-3 and TRBJ1-1; 7 nucleotides agree with TRBD1. Per germline, CDR1 ENHRY and CDR2 SYGVKD. The length of the CDR3 is 14 residues. The V segment lost 3 bases and the J segment 2 bases; nucleotides outside the gene matches: 3. CDR3 in amino acids: CAISEEGANTEAFF. CDR3 DNA: TGTGCCATCAGTGAAGAGGGGGCCAACACTGAAGCTTTCTTT.

The CDR3 sequence: CASSQEGGGNTEAFF. The CDR3 coding sequence is TGCGCCAGCAGCCAAGAGGGAGGAGGGAACACTGAAGCTTTCTTT. The rearrangement links TRBV4-1 to TRBJ1-1, with D hard to call. Germline V gene data show CDR1 as MGHRA and CDR2 as YSYEKL. The V end lost 0 bases, the J end lost 1 base, and 9 bases lay between the germline ends. The CDR3 extends over 15 amino acids.

The chain combines TRBV2 with TRBJ1-4; 7 bases fit TRBD1. Germline CDR1 SNHLY, CDR2 FYNNEI. This CDR3 is built from 14 residues. V trimming: 6 bases; J trimming: 7 bases; junction bases outside the gene matches: 8. The CDR3: CASRGDREGEKLFF. The CDR3 nucleotides are TGTGCCAGCAGAGGCGACAGGGAAGGTGAAAAACTGTTTTTT.

The chain recombines TRBV5-4 with TRBJ1-6, with 7 nucleotides matching TRBD1. CDR1 and CDR2 (germline): SGHNT, YYREEE (reference sequence). Germline trimming cut 7 bases from V and 4 bases from J; bases unmatched to any gene: 5. The length of the CDR3 is 14 residues. The CDR3 is CASQQGGYNSPLHF. The CDR3 region has the DNA TGTGCCAGCCAGCAGGGGGGTTATAATTCACCCCTCCACTTT.

This rearrangement joins TRBV11-3 to TRBJ2-2; no firm D call. CDR3 length: 13 residues. Germline-derived CDR1 and CDR2 are SGHNT and YENEEA. The V end lost 1 base, the J end lost 7 bases, and 7 bases lay between the germline ends. The CDR3 DNA follows: TGTGCCAGCAGCTTAGGGCGGAGCGGGGAGCTGTTTTTT. Amino acid sequence: CASSLGRSGELFF.

V usage is TRBV25-1 and J usage is TRBJ2-2, with D uncertain. Looked up from germline, CDR1 is MGHDK and CDR2 is SYGVNS. The ends were cut back, 4 bases at V and 6 bases at J, with 12 bases in the middle. The CDR3 spans 14 residues. CDR3 sequence: CASSAESRPGELFF. The DNA for the CDR3 is TGTGCCAGCAGTGCCGAGAGCCGGCCCGGGGAGCTGTTTTTT.

This clone was recorded once. This rearrangement joins TRBV19 to TRBJ1-1; TRBD1 matches at 9 bases. J lost 5 bases, V lost 6 bases, and 4 bases had no gene match. CDR1 LNHDA and CDR2 SQIVND come from the germline V gene (reference sequence). CDR3 length: 13 amino acids. The CDR3 DNA sequence: TGTGCCAGTAGAACGGACAGGGGAACTGAAGCTTTCTTT. It specifies CASRTDRGTEAFF.

This clone was counted once. This rearrangement joins TRBV7-9 to TRBJ1-1, with TRBD1 matching over 9 bases. Germline CDR1 and CDR2: SEHNR and FQNEAQ (reference sequence). This CDR3 is 17 amino acids long. V trimming: 6 bases; J trimming: 3 bases; junction bases outside the gene matches: 14. DNA of the CDR3: TGTGCCAGCAGAGACACCGGGACAGGGAGTCTGTACACTGAAGCTTTCTTT. This gives the protein CASRDTGTGSLYTEAFF.

This clone showed up just once. The gene calls are TRBV25-1 and TRBJ1-5, with D perhaps matching TRBD1 (6 bases). Per germline, CDR1 MGHDK and CDR2 SYGVNS. The CDR3 extends over 14 amino acids. The ends were cut back, 8 bases at V and 6 bases at J, with 17 bases in the middle. In nucleotides, the CDR3 is TGTGCCAGCGGTGGGGGAACAGGGTTTCAGCCCCAGCATTTT. It yields the protein CASGGGTGFQPQHF. Full variable domain (remainder filled in from reference TRBV25-1 and TRBJ1-5): EADIYQTPRYLVIGTGKKITLECSQTMGHDKMYWYQQDPGMELHLIHYSYGVNSTEKGDLSSESTVSRIRTEHFPLTLESARPSHTSQYLCASGGGTGFQPQHFGDGTRLSIL.

J is TRBJ1-2 and V is TRBV6-5, with a possible D match to TRBD1 (6 bases). Looked up from germline, CDR1 is MNHEY and CDR2 is SVGAGI. The CDR3 covers 14 residues. Trimming removed 10 bases from V and 8 bases from J, with 23 bases in between. The DNA of the CDR3 is TGTGCCACCCTGAGAGGGGGAGACTCCAGGGGCTACACCTTC. It specifies CATLRGGDSRGYTF.

This sequence joins TRBV19 and TRBJ2-6; D is uncertain. V was clipped by 7 bases and J by 1 base, with 20 bases between them. The CDR3 is made up of 18 amino acids. The germline gives CDR1 LNHDA, CDR2 SQIVND (reference sequence). The CDR3 protein is CASTKTGATLSGANVLTF. The CDR3 nucleotides are TGTGCCAGTACCAAGACGGGCGCTACCCTTTCTGGGGCCAACGTCCTGACTTTC.

V usage is TRBV3-1 (or the pseudogene TRBV3-2) and J usage is TRBJ2-7; tentatively, D is TRBD1 (6 bases). CDR1 LGHDT and CDR2 YNNKEL come from the germline V gene (reference sequence). Trimming left V 0 bases short and J 6 bases short, with 12 bases between. CDR3 length: 14 amino acids. CDR3 bases: TGTGCCAGCAGCCAAGATGGGGACATATCCGAGCAGTACTTC. It codes for CASSQDGDISEQYF.

The V call is TRBV4-1, the J call TRBJ1-1, with D perhaps matching TRBD1 (6 bases). CDR1 MGHRA and CDR2 YSYEKL come from the germline V gene. CDR3 size: 15 residues. The V end was cut by 1 base, the J end by 4 bases, with 13 bases between. CDR3 nucleotides: TGCGCCAGCAGCCAAGGCCCGACAGGATCCACTGAAGCTTTCTTT. Its protein is CASSQGPTGSTEAFF.

V usage is TRBV24-1 and J usage is TRBJ2-2, with D possibly TRBD2 on 5 matching bases. The germline CDR1 and CDR2 sequences are KGHDR and SFDVKD. Trimming took 2 bases from V and 1 from J, leaving 7 bases between them. The CDR3 loop spans 15 amino acids. The CDR3 reads CATSDWTENTGELFF. CDR3 nucleotides: TGTGCCACCAGTGATTGGACTGAGAACACCGGGGAGCTGTTTTTT.

This chain links TRBV7-9 with TRBJ1-3; TRBD1 might be the D (6 bases). CDR1 is SEHNR, CDR2 FQNEAQ, per germline (reference sequence). V lost 1 base and J 3 bases, leaving 13 bases between the germline ends. This CDR3 comprises 16 residues. This chain's CDR3 is CASSLELGARGNTIYF. CDR3 bases: TGTGCCAGCAGCTTAGAACTGGGGGCGCGTGGAAACACCATATATTTT. Drawing the rest from reference TRBV7-9 and TRBJ1-3, the complete variable domain is DTGVSQNPRHKITKRGQNVTFRCDPISEHNRLYWYRQTLGQGPEFLTYFQNEAQLEKSRLLSDRFSAERPKGSFSTLEIQRTEQGDSAMYLCASSLELGARGNTIYFGEGSWLTVV.

This clone has only one observation. V usage is TRBV27 and J usage is TRBJ2-2; TRBD1 matches 9 bases. J gave up 1 base and V 3 bases, and 6 bases lay outside the gene matches. This CDR3 region has 17 residues. Germline CDR1 is MNHEY and CDR2 is SMNVEV (reference sequence). CDR3 sequence reads: CASSLEDRGLNTGELFF. The DNA for the CDR3 is TGTGCCAGCAGTTTGGAGGACAGGGGCTTGAACACCGGGGAGCTGTTTTTT.

Regarding this clone: One end of the junction does not line up with germline, which may come from a read error. The chain couples TRBV5-1 to TRBJ2-5; D could derive from TRBD1 or TRBD2 (6 bases each). Per germline, CDR1 SGHRS and CDR2 YFSETQ. The CDR3 extends over 15 amino acids. The CDR3 nucleotides are TGCGCCAGCAGTTTGGAGGGCGAGGGGGGCGAGACCCAGTACTTC. It specifies CASSLEGEGGETQYF.

This chain connects TRBV5-1 to TRBJ2-7; 7 nucleotides match TRBD1. The germline V gene has CDR1 SGHRS and CDR2 YFSETQ. V trimming: 0 bases; J trimming: 5 bases; junction bases outside the gene matches: 5. The CDR3 runs to 14 residues. CDR3 residues: CASSLEATGDEQYF. The CDR3 region has the DNA TGCGCCAGCAGCTTGGAAGCCACAGGGGACGAGCAGTACTTC.

The table lists this clone with a few counts. V usage is TRBV11-1 and J usage is TRBJ2-7; TRBD1 agrees at 9 bases. The J segment lost 6 bases and the V segment lost 2 bases, leaving 8 bases of the junction unmatched. Germline-derived CDR1 and CDR2 are SGHAT and FQDESV (reference sequence). This CDR3 region has 15 residues. CDR3 in DNA: TGTGCCAGCAGCTTATCTTGGACAGGGGAGGGCGAGCAGTACTTC. Protein product: CASSLSWTGEGEQYF. Combining the CDR3 with reference TRBV11-1 and TRBJ2-7 gives the whole variable domain EAEVAQSPRYKITEKSQAVAFWCDPISGHATLYWYRQILGQGPELLVQFQDESVVDDSQLPKDRFSAERLKGVDSTLKIQPAELGDSAMYLCASSLSWTGEGEQYFGPGTRLTVT.

In the case of this clone: Other DNA sequences from this sample encode an identical CDR3 as well. The chain carries TRBV7-3 and TRBJ1-1; tentatively, D is TRBD1 (5 bases). V gave up 2 bases and J gave up 3 bases, with 7 bases separating them. CDR1 is SGHTA, CDR2 FQGTGA, per germline. The CDR3 covers 13 residues. In DNA, the CDR3 is TGTGCCAGCAGCTTATCGGGGGACACTGAAGCTTTCTTT. It specifies CASSLSGDTEAFF.

The chain couples TRBV7-3 to TRBJ1-2; D is possibly TRBD1 (5 bases). Germline loops: CDR1 SGHTA, CDR2 FQGTGA. Trimming took off 5 bases at V and 5 bases at J, with 15 bases between the two ends. This CDR3 contains 14 residues. This CDR3 reads CASSALDSGYGYTF. The CDR3 nucleotides are TGTGCCAGCAGCGCCCTTGACAGCGGGTATGGCTACACCTTC. Drawing the rest from reference TRBV7-3 and TRBJ1-2, the complete variable domain is GAGVSQTPSNKVTEKGKYVELRCDPISGHTALYWYRQSLGQGPEFLIYFQGTGAADDSGLPNDRFFAVRPEGSVSTLKIQRTERGDSAVYLCASSALDSGYGYTFGSGTRLTVV.

This chain joins TRBV6-4 and TRBJ1-1; 12 nucleotides match TRBD1. The CDR3 runs 14 residues. CDR1 is MRHNA, CDR2 SNTAGT, per germline. The V segment lost 3 bases and the J segment 4 bases; nucleotides outside the gene matches: 0. CDR3 residues: CASSEGQGATEAFF. CDR3 bases: TGTGCCAGCAGTGAGGGACAGGGGGCCACTGAAGCTTTCTTT.

V is TRBV27 and J is TRBJ2-5; 7 bases match TRBD2. Looked up from germline, CDR1 is MNHEY and CDR2 is SMNVEV (reference sequence). CDR3 size: 15 residues. The V and J ends lost 5 bases and 5 bases, in that order; junction bases with no gene match: 11. The CDR3 sequence is CASSPMTSSWETQYF. The CDR3 DNA reads as TGTGCCAGCAGTCCGATGACTAGCTCTTGGGAGACCCAGTACTTC.

This clone was picked up one time. This chain uses TRBV2 with TRBJ2-7; D gene ambiguous. The length of the CDR3 is 14 residues. V lost 2 bases to trimming and J lost 3 bases, with 11 bases between them. CDR1 is SNHLY and CDR2 is FYNNEI in the germline V gene. CDR3 protein: CASSETAAIYEQYF. Written as DNA, the CDR3 is TGTGCCAGCAGTGAAACCGCAGCAATCTACGAGCAGTACTTC.

The J gene is TRBJ2-1, the V gene TRBV6-2 or TRBV6-3; D remains ambiguous. Trimming pared 5 bases from V and 0 bases from J, leaving 11 bases between. The CDR3 has 15 residues. CDR1 and CDR2 (germline): MNHEY, SVGEGT. CDR3 loop: CASSHRTPSYNEQFF. CDR3 nucleotide sequence: TGTGCCAGCAGTCACAGAACACCCTCCTACAATGAGCAGTTCTTC.

J is TRBJ1-2 and V is TRBV13, with TRBD1 matching 8 bases. Trimming removed 2 bases from V and 3 bases from J; junction bases left unmatched: 11. This CDR3 has 17 residues. Germline V gene lookup returns CDR1 PRHDT and CDR2 FYEKMQ (reference sequence). The CDR3 nucleotides read TGTGCCAGCAGCTTATGGACAGGGCGGAAAAATGACTATGGCTACACCTTC. Amino acids: CASSLWTGRKNDYGYTF.

This clone was counted only a few times. J is TRBJ1-2 and V is TRBV20-1; D is unclear. The V gene's germline CDR1 is DFQATT and CDR2 SNEGSKA (reference sequence). This CDR3 spans 11 amino acids. V lost 4 bases and J 6 bases, leaving 9 bases between the germline ends. The CDR3 is CSAKGFDGYTF. The CDR3, as DNA: TGCAGTGCTAAAGGGTTCGATGGCTACACCTTC.

This clone was observed once. The CDR3 DNA reads TGTGCCAGCTCACGCGAAGGGAAGGTGGCTAACTATGGCTACACCTTC. Its protein is CASSREGKVANYGYTF. V usage is TRBV18 and J usage is TRBJ1-2, with unresolved D. There are 16 residues in the CDR3. The V end was cut by 4 bases, the J end by 0 bases, with 15 bases between. Per the germline V gene, CDR1 is KGHSH and CDR2 is LQKENI.